This T cell receptor beta chain derives from a study of blood T cell repertoires in COVID-19. At the level of the study: Samples came from the United States, Italy and Spain, spanning acute and convalescent COVID-19.

Trimming took off 3 bases at V and 0 bases at J, with 9 bases between the two ends. CDR3 length equals 15 residues. Germline values: CDR1 KGHDR, CDR2 SFDVKD. Study processing details: Reference gene primer amplification yielded estimated nucleated cell counts. TCRdb's table, derived via immunoSEQ multiplex PCR, lists solely in-frame clones and lacks some. V, J and clone size were drawn from that table, and D and trimming were deduced from the DNA. The sample records 170,000 or so clones, 88% being singletons. Participants were aged about 18 to 100 years from 20 to 30 US areas. Two consecutive negative NP/OP PCR tests, clearance, or resolved symptoms defined Cohort 3 recovery.

This rearrangement joins TRBV24-1 to TRBJ2-3, with a possible D match to TRBD2 (6 bases). The clonotype was recovered from a woman aged 45-65 years who had recovered from COVID-19. Input material: PBMCs or T cells enriched from blood (not recorded which). CDR3 coding DNA: TGTGCCACCAGTGATCCAGGGACTAGCACAGATACGCAGTATTTT. Its translation is CATSDPGTSTDTQYF.